This T cell receptor (beta chain) is drawn from a study of blood T cell repertoires in COVID-19. Study-level information: Samples of COVID-19 (acute and convalescent) were obtained from the United States, Italy and Spain. The cDNA or gDNA used as material had been derived from T cells, B-cell-depleted T cells, or PBMCs.

In the source study's methods: Amplification from reference gene primers served as the basis for estimated nucleated cell counts. Using immunoSEQ multiplex PCR, the repertoire was profiled, and TCRdb retains in-frame clones only, with some absent. V and J calls and clone size come straight from that table; D and trimming were deduced from the DNA. The data hold 200,000 to 250,000 clones, with around 83% observed a single time. With V trimmed by 5 bases and J by 1 base, 11 bases remained unmatched. The CDR3 length is 19 residues. Per the germline V gene, CDR1 is SEHNR and CDR2 is FQNEAQ (reference sequence).

The TCR comes from a man in his fifties or sixties with active or convalescent COVID-19. The sample consisted of peripheral blood. The chain has TRBV7-9 and TRBJ2-1; TRBD2 matches 13 bases. The chain's CDR3 is CASSSWTSGSASSYNEQFF. The CDR3 DNA reads as TGTGCCAGCAGCAGCTGGACTAGCGGGAGCGCTAGTTCCTACAATGAGCAGTTCTTC.